These T cell receptor beta chains were read from a single sample in a study of blood T cell repertoires in COVID-19. The method was immunoSEQ multiplex PCR; TCRdb's version includes in-frame clones alone and lacks a portion of them. The sample consists of around 87,000 clones, about 76% of them appearing once. Sequenced material: peripheral blood. All receptors derive from a woman aged 80 or over with acute or convalescent COVID-19. Both conserved end residues are part of each CDR3. The D gene is left open where the match is weak. The size field is filled for only some rows; it gives once, few, many or a size class.

v_call	j_call	clone_size	d_call	cdr3_nt	cdr3_aa
TRBV30	TRBJ1-1	.	.	TGTGCCTGGAGTGTAGGGGCTGAAGCTTTCTTT	CAWSVGAEAFF
TRBV6-6	TRBJ2-5	.	TRBD2	TGTGCCAGCAGTTCCCGGACTAGCGGGATCTCAGAGACCCAGTACTTC	CASSSRTSGISETQYF
TRBV19	TRBJ1-1	.	.	TGTGCCAGCACACAGGGTTTCGGTGAAGCTTTCTTT	CASTQGFGEAFF
TRBV7-9	TRBJ2-1	.	TRBD2	TGTGCCAGCAGCTCGAGGACTAGCGGGATGAGCGATGAGCAGTTCTTC	CASSSRTSGMSDEQFF
TRBV3-1/TRBV3-2	TRBJ1-2	many	.	TGTGCCAGCAGCCCAGGGTTCTATGGCTACACCTTC	CASSPGFYGYTF
TRBV30	TRBJ1-5	once	.	TGTGCCTGGAGTTTGGGGCAGCATCAGCCCCAGCATTTT	CAWSLGQHQPQHF
TRBV7-9	TRBJ2-3	once	TRBD2	TGTGCCAGCAGCTTATGGGCGGGGGACTCCCGCACCCTAGATACGCAGTATTTT	CASSLWAGDSRTLDTQYF
TRBV9	TRBJ2-7	.	TRBD2	TGTGCCAGCAGTTTCGGGGGGGCAAGCCCTAACTACGAGCAGTACTTC	CASSFGGASPNYEQYF
TRBV11-1	TRBJ2-7	.	.	TGTGCCAGCAGCTTAGCGTCTAGCGCAATCTACGAGCAGTACTTC	CASSLASSAIYEQYF
TRBV3-1/TRBV3-2	TRBJ2-1	.	.	TGTGCCAGCAGCCAGGCTTGGGAGCAGTTCTTC	CASSQAWEQFF
TRBV18	TRBJ2-1	.	.	TGTGCCAGCTCACCACACGGACAAGAGACCTACAATGAGCAGTTCTTC	CASSPHGQETYNEQFF
TRBV10-3	TRBJ2-3	.	.	TGTGCCATCAGCCCCTCTAGCACAGATACGCAGTATTTT	CAISPSSTDTQYF
TRBV4-3	TRBJ2-1	.	.	TGCGCCAGCAGCCAAGATCTTATGGGCAACCTCCGGCGCAATGAGCAGTTCTTC	CASSQDLMGNLRRNEQFF
TRBV6-2/TRBV6-3	TRBJ2-2	.	TRBD2	TGTGCCAGCAGTTACTCGACGGGAGGCACCGGGGAGCTGTTTTTT	CASSYSTGGTGELFF
TRBV10-3	TRBJ2-5	.	.	TGTGCCATCAGTGAGTCGAAGACAGAGGTCTCCGAGACCCAGTACTTC	CAISESKTEVSETQYF
TRBV18	TRBJ1-4	.	TRBD1	TGTGCCAGCTCACCGCGACAGGGAGCTGCAACTAATGAAAAACTGTTTTTT	CASSPRQGAATNEKLFF
TRBV7-2	TRBJ2-5	.	.	TGTGCCAGCAGCTTTAGCCGGGAGACCCAGTACTTC	CASSFSRETQYF
TRBV6-5	TRBJ1-2	.	.	TGTGCCAGCAGTTACGGGGGGGGGAGCTATGGCTACACCTTC	CASSYGGGSYGYTF
TRBV27	TRBJ1-2	.	.	TGTGCCAGCAGTTTTATAGGGGCCCTCTATGGCTACACCTTC	CASSFIGALYGYTF
TRBV19	TRBJ1-5	.	.	TGTGCCAGTAGTATAGCCGGGGAGCAGCCCCAGCATTTT	CASSIAGEQPQHF